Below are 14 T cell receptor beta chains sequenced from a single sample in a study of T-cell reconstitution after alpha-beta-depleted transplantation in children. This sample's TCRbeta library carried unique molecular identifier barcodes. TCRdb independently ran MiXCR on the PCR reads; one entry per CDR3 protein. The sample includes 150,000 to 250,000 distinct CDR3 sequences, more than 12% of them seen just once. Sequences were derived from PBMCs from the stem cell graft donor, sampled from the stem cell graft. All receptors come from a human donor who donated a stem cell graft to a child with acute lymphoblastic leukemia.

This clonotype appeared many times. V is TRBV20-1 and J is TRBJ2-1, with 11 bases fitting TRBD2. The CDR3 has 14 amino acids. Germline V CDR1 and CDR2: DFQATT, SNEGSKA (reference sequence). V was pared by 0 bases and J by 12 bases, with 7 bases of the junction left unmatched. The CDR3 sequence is CSAREDGLAGGQFF. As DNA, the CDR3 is TGCAGTGCTAGAGAGGACGGTCTAGCGGGAGGGCAGTTCTTC.

CDR3 coding DNA: TGCAGTGCTCAGAGTTTAGCGGGAGTTACAGATACGCAGTATTTT. It codes for CSAQSLAGVTDTQYF. V is TRBV20-1 and J is TRBJ2-3; TRBD2 aligns across 9 bases. The CDR3 is 15 amino acids. Per germline, CDR1 DFQATT and CDR2 SNEGSKA (reference sequence). V shed 5 bases, J shed 3 bases, and the junction held 9 bases outside the gene matches.

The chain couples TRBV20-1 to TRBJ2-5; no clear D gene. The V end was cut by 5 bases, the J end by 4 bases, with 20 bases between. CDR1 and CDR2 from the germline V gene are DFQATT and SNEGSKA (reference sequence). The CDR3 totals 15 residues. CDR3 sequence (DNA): TGCAGTGCTGTCCCGGGTCCGGGCGTTGGAGAGACCCAGTACTTC. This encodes CSAVPGPGVGETQYF.

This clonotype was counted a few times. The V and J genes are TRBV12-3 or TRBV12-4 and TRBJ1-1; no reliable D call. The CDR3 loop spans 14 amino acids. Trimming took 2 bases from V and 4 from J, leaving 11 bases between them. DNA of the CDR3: TGTGCCAGCAGTTTACGTATAGGCTCCACTGAAGCTTTCTTT. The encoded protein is CASSLRIGSTEAFF.

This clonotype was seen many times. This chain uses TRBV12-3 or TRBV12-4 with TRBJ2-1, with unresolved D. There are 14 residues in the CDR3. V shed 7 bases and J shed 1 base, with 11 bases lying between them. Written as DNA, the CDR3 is TGTGCCAGCACTTTTATGGGGTCCTACAATGAGCAGTTCTTC. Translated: CASTFMGSYNEQFF.

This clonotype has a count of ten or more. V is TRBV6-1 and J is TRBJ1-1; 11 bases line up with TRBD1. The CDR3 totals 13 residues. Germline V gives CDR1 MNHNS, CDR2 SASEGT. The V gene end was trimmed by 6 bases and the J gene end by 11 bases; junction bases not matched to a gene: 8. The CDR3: CASRRGQGVGAFF. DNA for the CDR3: TGTGCCAGCAGGAGGGGACAGGGGGTAGGGGCTTTCTTT.

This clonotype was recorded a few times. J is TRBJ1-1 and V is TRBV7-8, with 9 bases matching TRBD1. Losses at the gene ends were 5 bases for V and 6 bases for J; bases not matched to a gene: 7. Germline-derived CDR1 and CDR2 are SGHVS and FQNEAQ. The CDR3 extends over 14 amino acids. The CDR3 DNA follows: TGTGCCAGCAGCCAACGGGACAGGGTTGCTGAAGCTTTCTTT. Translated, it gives CASSQRDRVAEAFF. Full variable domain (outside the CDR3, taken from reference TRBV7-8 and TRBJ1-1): GAGVSQSPRYKVAKRGQDVALRCDPISGHVSLFWYQQALGQGPEFLTYFQNEAQLDKSGLPSDRFFAERPEGSVSTLKIQRTQQEDSAVYLCASSQRDRVAEAFFGQGTRLTVV.

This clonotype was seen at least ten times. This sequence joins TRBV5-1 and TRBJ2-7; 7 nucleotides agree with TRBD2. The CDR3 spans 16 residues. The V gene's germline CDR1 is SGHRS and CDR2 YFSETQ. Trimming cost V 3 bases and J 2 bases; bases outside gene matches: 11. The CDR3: CASSSTEAGRAYEQYF. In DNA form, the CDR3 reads TGCGCCAGCAGCTCGACGGAAGCGGGGCGCGCCTACGAGCAGTACTTC.

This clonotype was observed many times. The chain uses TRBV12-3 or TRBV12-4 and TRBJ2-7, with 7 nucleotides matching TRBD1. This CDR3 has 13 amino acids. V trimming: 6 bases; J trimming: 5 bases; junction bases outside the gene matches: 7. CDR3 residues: CASSIRQGHEQYF. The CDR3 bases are TGTGCCAGCAGCATCCGACAGGGACACGAGCAGTACTTC.

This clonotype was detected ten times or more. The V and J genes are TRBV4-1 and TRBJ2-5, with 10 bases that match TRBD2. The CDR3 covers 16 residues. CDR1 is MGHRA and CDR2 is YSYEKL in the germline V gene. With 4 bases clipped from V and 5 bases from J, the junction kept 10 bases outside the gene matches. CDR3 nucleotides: TGCGCCAGCAGCCTCGAGGGCCTAGCGGGAGACGAGACCCAGTACTTC. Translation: CASSLEGLAGDETQYF.

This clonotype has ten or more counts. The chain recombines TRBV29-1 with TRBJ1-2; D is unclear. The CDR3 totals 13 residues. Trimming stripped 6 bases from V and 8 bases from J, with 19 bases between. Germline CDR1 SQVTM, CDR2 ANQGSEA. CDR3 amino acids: CSVVRAETEGYTF. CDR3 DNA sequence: TGCAGCGTAGTGAGAGCCGAGACGGAAGGCTACACCTTC.

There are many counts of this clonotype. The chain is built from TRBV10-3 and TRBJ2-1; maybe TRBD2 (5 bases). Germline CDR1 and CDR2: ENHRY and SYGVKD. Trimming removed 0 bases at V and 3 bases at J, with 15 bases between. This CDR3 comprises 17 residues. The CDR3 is CAISESEASGDYNEQFF. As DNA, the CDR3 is TGTGCCATCAGTGAGTCAGAAGCCAGCGGAGACTACAATGAGCAGTTCTTC.

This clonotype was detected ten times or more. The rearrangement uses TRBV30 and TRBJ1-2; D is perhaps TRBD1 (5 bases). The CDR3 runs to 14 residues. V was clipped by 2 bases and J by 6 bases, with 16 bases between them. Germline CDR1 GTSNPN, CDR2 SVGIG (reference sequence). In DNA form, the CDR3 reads TGTGCCTGGAGTTCAGGCAGGGAGGTCAATGGCTACACCTTC. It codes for CAWSSGREVNGYTF.

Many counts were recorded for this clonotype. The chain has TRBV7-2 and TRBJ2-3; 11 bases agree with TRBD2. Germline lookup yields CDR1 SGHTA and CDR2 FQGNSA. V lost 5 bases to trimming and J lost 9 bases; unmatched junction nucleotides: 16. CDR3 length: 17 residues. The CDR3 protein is CASSLVTGTSGIVTQYF. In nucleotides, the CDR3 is TGTGCCAGCAGCCTAGTAACCGGGACTAGCGGAATAGTGACGCAGTATTTT.